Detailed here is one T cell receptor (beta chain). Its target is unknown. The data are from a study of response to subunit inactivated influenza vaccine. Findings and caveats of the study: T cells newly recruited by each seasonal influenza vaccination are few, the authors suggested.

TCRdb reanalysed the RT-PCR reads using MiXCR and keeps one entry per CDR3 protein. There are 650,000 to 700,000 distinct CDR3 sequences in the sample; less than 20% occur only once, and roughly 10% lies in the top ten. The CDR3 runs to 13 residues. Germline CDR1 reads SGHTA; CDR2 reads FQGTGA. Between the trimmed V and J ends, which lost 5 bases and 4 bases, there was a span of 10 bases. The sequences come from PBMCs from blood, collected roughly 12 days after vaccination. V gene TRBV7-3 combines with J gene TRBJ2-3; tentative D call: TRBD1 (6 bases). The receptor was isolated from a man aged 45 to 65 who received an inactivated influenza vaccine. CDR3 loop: CASSHDRPDTQYF. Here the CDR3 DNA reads TGTGCCAGCAGCCACGACAGGCCAGATACGCAGTATTTT.